A selection of T cell receptor beta chains follows, all from one sample in a study of STAT5B mutations in CD4+ large granular lymphocyte leukemia. Sequencing was performed with immunoSEQ multiplex PCR; in TCRdb, only in-frame clones are kept and a portion is missing. Altogether tens of thousands of clones are present, 70% to 90% being singletons, with the ten largest covering roughly 3.3%. Sample: CD4+ T cells from blood buffy coats. These receptors were taken from a human donor in good health. The CDR3 runs from the conserved cysteine through the conserved F or W. D genes are given only for firm matches. Only part of the rows carry a size: once, few, many, or a class if the clone is expanded.

.,TRBV2,.,TRBJ1-6,TGTGCCAGCAGTGTGGGGGACACCAGGCAGGGTTCACCCCTCCACTTT,CASSVGDTRQGSPLHF
.,TRBV27,once,TRBJ2-1,TGTGCCAGCAGTCTACAGCTCTCCTACAATGAGCAGTTCTTC,CASSLQLSYNEQFF
.,TRBV5-6,.,TRBJ1-5,TGTGCCAGCAGCTTGCGGGTCGGGAGGGGCAATCAGTCCCAGCATTTT,CASSLRVGRGNQSQHF
.,TRBV6-1,.,TRBJ1-2,TGTGCCAACCATATCGGGGGCGCGGCAAGTGGTGGCTACACCTTC,CANHIGGAASGGYTF
TRBD2,TRBV11-2,.,TRBJ2-1,TGTGCCAGCAGCTTAGGCACGGGACTAGCGGCGCCTGAGCAGTTCTTC,CASSLGTGLAAPEQFF
.,TRBV5-1,.,TRBJ2-1,TGCGCCAGCAGCTTGGAGACAGTTTCCTACAATGAGCAGTTCTTC,CASSLETVSYNEQFF
.,TRBV28,.,TRBJ1-4,TGTGCCAGCAGTCCAGGTGGGGGGGGTTCTAATGAAAAACTGTTTTTT,CASSPGGGGSNEKLFF
.,TRBV7-8,.,TRBJ2-7,TGTGCCAGCAGCTTGGAGGGCGGACACTACGAGCAGTACTTC,CASSLEGGHYEQYF
.,TRBV4-2,few,TRBJ1-2,TGTGCCAGCAGCCCGACGGGAAATAACTATGGCTACACCTTC,CASSPTGNNYGYTF
.,TRBV19,.,TRBJ1-5,TGTGCCAGTAGTACGAGGGGGGGATATAGCAATCAGCCCCAGCATTTT,CASSTRGGYSNQPQHF
.,TRBV9,.,TRBJ2-1,TGTGCCAGCAGCGTAGGCTACAATGAGCAGTTCTTC,CASSVGYNEQFF
.,TRBV5-6,.,TRBJ2-6,TGTGCCAGTAGGGCAGGATCTGGGGCCAACGTCCTGACTTTC,CASRAGSGANVLTF